The 22 T cell receptor beta chains reported below all come from one sample, sequenced in a study of a mutant IDH1 vaccine in newly diagnosed glioma. Time point reported: week 23, last vaccination. The vaccine gave 300 ug of a 20-mer mutant IDH1 peptide subcutaneously per dose. No antigen is known for these receptors. The protocol was immunoSEQ multiplex PCR, while the TCRdb copy is restricted to in-frame clones and leaves out a portion. Among 60,000 to 85,000 clones listed, more than 70% were seen once. Specimen: PBMCs, collected from a glioma patient whose treatment included an IDH1 peptide vaccine. The receptor set was obtained from a woman between 50 and 59 years old with glioma.

This clone was detected only once. J is TRBJ2-2 and V is TRBV5-4; D is uncertain. Germline CDR1 and CDR2: SGHNT and YYREEE (reference sequence). This CDR3 is 15 amino acids long. The V gene lost 4 bases and the J gene lost 0 bases, with 10 bases spanning the gap. Here the CDR3 DNA reads TGTGCCAGCAGCGTCGATTCTACGAACACCGGGGAGCTGTTTTTT. Translated, it gives CASSVDSTNTGELFF. Combining the CDR3 with reference TRBV5-4 and TRBJ2-2 gives the whole variable domain ETGVTQSPTHLIKTRGQQVTLRCSSQSGHNTVSWYQQALGQGPQFIFQYYREEENGRGNFPPRFSGLQFPNYSSELNVNALELDDSALYLCASSVDSTNTGELFFGEGSRLTVL.

V is TRBV30 and J is TRBJ2-1; D is unresolved. This CDR3 comprises 14 residues. Trimming removed 7 bases from V and 0 bases from J, with 13 bases in between. Germline V gene data show CDR1 as GTSNPN and CDR2 as SVGIG (reference sequence). The CDR3 DNA reads as TGTGCCTACGACGGAGCTAGCTCCTACAATGAGCAGTTCTTC. Amino acid sequence: CAYDGASSYNEQFF.

Details on this clone: This CDR3 is also generated by other DNA sequences in the sample. The genes are TRBV18 and TRBJ1-1; D may be TRBD1 (6 bases). Germline V gene lookup returns CDR1 KGHSH and CDR2 LQKENI. This CDR3 is built from 15 residues. Trimming removed 1 base at V and 1 base at J, with 10 bases between. The CDR3 DNA follows: TGTGCCAGCTCACCACAGGGGGTTGGGAACACTGAAGCTTTCTTT. Encoded protein: CASSPQGVGNTEAFF.

CDR3 in amino acids: CAWNRPYGYTF. The CDR3 DNA follows: TGTGCCTGGAACAGGCCCTATGGCTACACCTTC. The J gene is TRBJ1-2, the V gene TRBV30, with a tentative D call TRBD1 (5 bases). The CDR3 loop spans 11 amino acids. V was pared by 4 bases and J by 4 bases, with 7 bases between. CDR1 and CDR2 (germline): GTSNPN, SVGIG (reference sequence).

The rearrangement links TRBV6-5 to TRBJ2-1; D might be TRBD1 (5 bases). The germline V gene has CDR1 MNHEY and CDR2 SVGAGI. This CDR3 spans 14 amino acids. V was trimmed by 7 bases and J by 4 bases, leaving 14 bases between them. Written as DNA, the CDR3 is TGTGCCAGCAAACAAGGGGATTCTTACAATGAGCAGTTCTTC. Protein product: CASKQGDSYNEQFF.

The J gene is TRBJ2-1, the V gene TRBV11-1; the D is unclear. There are 15 residues in the CDR3. The V end lost 0 bases, the J end lost 0 bases, and 6 bases lay between the germline ends. CDR1 and CDR2 (germline): SGHAT, FQDESV (reference sequence). CDR3 nucleotides: TGTGCCAGCAGCTTAGCAGGATTCTCCTACAATGAGCAGTTCTTC. This sequence encodes CASSLAGFSYNEQFF.

J is TRBJ2-7 and V is TRBV19, with 14 positions matching TRBD2. Trimming took 5 bases from V and 3 from J; bases not matched to a gene: 3. The CDR3 totals 15 residues. In germline, CDR1 is LNHDA, CDR2 SQIVND (reference sequence). CDR3 bases: TGTGCCAGTAGTCCCGGACTAGCGGGAGGCTACGAGCAGTACTTC. Protein product: CASSPGLAGGYEQYF.

This rearrangement joins TRBV19 to TRBJ2-7, with D unclear. The CDR3 sequence is 14 residues long. Germline-derived CDR1 and CDR2 are LNHDA and SQIVND (reference sequence). V was trimmed by 1 base and J by 0 bases, leaving 7 bases between them. The CDR3, as DNA: TGTGCCAGTAGTATAGCGGTGAGCTCCTACGAGCAGTACTTC. Amino acid sequence: CASSIAVSSYEQYF.

The V and J genes are TRBV28 and TRBJ2-7; tentative D call: TRBD2 (5 bases). Germline V CDR1 and CDR2: MDHEN, SYDVKM. CDR3 size: 15 residues. The V end lost 3 bases, the J end lost 13 bases, and 25 bases lay between the germline ends. The DNA for the CDR3 is TGTGCCAGCAGTTTCGGACTCGGCCCTGACGCTACGCCCTACTTC. It translates to CASSFGLGPDATPYF.

This clone has only a few counts. The junction departs from the called germline gene at one end, perhaps through a read error. The same CDR3 arises from other DNA sequences in this sample as well. The chain combines TRBV7-7 with TRBJ1-1, with a weak D call TRBD1 (6 bases). Germline loops: CDR1 SSHAT, CDR2 FNYEAQ (reference sequence). CDR3 size: 13 residues. The CDR3 DNA follows: TGTGCTAGCAGCTTGGACAGAAACACTGAAGCTTTCTTT. Protein sequence: CASSLDRNTEAFF.

The chain joins TRBV7-9 to TRBJ1-1; D is undetermined. The V end was cut by 5 bases, the J end by 11 bases, with 18 bases between. This CDR3 spans 13 amino acids. Germline values: CDR1 SEHNR, CDR2 FQNEAQ (reference sequence). The CDR3, as DNA: TGTGCCAGCAGCCCCAGCCAGTGGGTGCGCGCTTTCTTT. Translated, it gives CASSPSQWVRAFF.

J is TRBJ2-5 and V is TRBV30; D unclear. Germline assignment: CDR1 GTSNPN and CDR2 SVGIG (reference sequence). The CDR3 contains 15 residues. V shed 0 bases and J shed 1 base, with 12 bases lying between them. Here the CDR3 DNA reads TGTGCCTGGAGTGTACCCCACGGAACCCAAGAGACCCAGTACTTC. Translating gives CAWSVPHGTQETQYF.

The chain recombines TRBV7-2 with TRBJ2-7, with D uncertain. CDR1 and CDR2 (germline): SGHTA, FQGNSA. The ends were cut back, 6 bases at V and 0 bases at J, with 9 bases in the middle. This CDR3 contains 13 residues. The DNA of the CDR3 is TGTGCCAGCAGTGGGCAAAGCTCCTACGAGCAGTACTTC. This codes for CASSGQSSYEQYF.

This clone was seen a single time. In DNA form, the CDR3 reads TGTGCCAGTTCCGCAACGGGGGGCCGCGAGCAGTACTTC. Amino acids: CASSATGGREQYF. The chain has TRBV9 and TRBJ2-7, with D possibly TRBD2 on 7 matching bases. V was shortened by 8 bases and J by 6 bases, with 18 bases between the two germline ends. Germline CDR1 and CDR2: SGDLS and YYNGEE. The CDR3 has 13 amino acids.

The chain links TRBV5-4 to TRBJ2-1, with 10 bases aligning to TRBD1. Germline CDR1 SGHNT, CDR2 YYREEE (reference sequence). Unmatched junction bases numbered 12, after V lost 9 bases and J lost 3 bases. The CDR3 is made up of 16 amino acids. CDR3 nucleotide sequence: TGTGCCACAATCCTGTGGGGACAGGGGATCTACAATGAGCAGTTCTTC. Protein product: CATILWGQGIYNEQFF.

This chain links TRBV18 with TRBJ2-7; TRBD1 might be the D (5 bases). The CDR3 runs 15 residues. V shed 1 base and J shed 2 bases, with 12 bases lying between them. Germline values: CDR1 KGHSH, CDR2 LQKENI. Here the CDR3 reads CASSPLAQGPYEQYF. The CDR3 nucleotides are TGTGCCAGCTCACCACTCGCGCAGGGTCCCTACGAGCAGTACTTC.

This chain uses TRBV6-5 with TRBJ2-1; 7 nucleotides line up with TRBD2. The V gene's germline CDR1 is MNHEY and CDR2 SVGAGI. The CDR3 spans 15 residues. Trimming cost V 8 bases and J 7 bases; bases outside gene matches: 14. The CDR3 here is CASRPPLAGLNEQFF. For the CDR3, the DNA is TGTGCCAGCCGACCACCCTTAGCGGGTTTGAATGAGCAGTTCTTC.

Comments on this clone: Its ends do not fully match the called genes, so a read error is possible. The V call is TRBV7-7, the J call TRBJ2-7; 7 bases map to TRBD2. Looked up from germline, CDR1 is SSHAT and CDR2 is FNYEAQ (reference sequence). The CDR3 has 14 residues. The CDR3 DNA reads as TGTGCTAGCAGCCCAAGCGGGGCCGCGGGGGAGCAGTACTTC. Translating it yields CASSPSGAAGEQYF. Full variable domain (missing parts from reference TRBV7-7 and TRBJ2-7): GAGVSQSPRYKVTKRGQDVTLRCDPISSHATLYWYQQALGQGPEFLTYFNYEAQPDKSGLPSDRFSAERPEGSISTLTIQRTEQRDSAMYRCASSPSGAAGEQYFGPGTRLTVT.

The chain recombines TRBV6-5 with TRBJ1-1; D is unclear. This CDR3 region has 14 residues. The germline V and J ends were trimmed by 7 bases and 0 bases, with 12 bases remaining between them. Germline-derived CDR1 and CDR2 are MNHEY and SVGAGI. The CDR3 DNA sequence: TGTGCCAGCACAGTAAACAGCATGAACACTGAAGCTTTCTTT. This sequence encodes CASTVNSMNTEAFF.

This chain connects TRBV5-1 to TRBJ1-2; 8 bases match TRBD1. Trimming removed 4 bases from V and 6 bases from J; junction bases left unmatched: 8. The CDR3 runs 14 residues. Germline CDR1 and CDR2: SGHRS and YFSETQ. This CDR3 reads CASSTGQGSDGYTF. DNA for the CDR3: TGCGCCAGCAGCACAGGACAGGGATCGGATGGCTACACCTTC.

The V and J genes are TRBV6-4 and TRBJ2-3; 9 bases match TRBD2. The CDR3 is 15 amino acids. Looked up from germline, CDR1 is MRHNA and CDR2 is SNTAGT. The trim removed 3 bases at V and 7 bases at J, leaving 8 bases unmatched. In nucleotides, the CDR3 is TGTGCCAGCAGTGAAGGGACTAGCCCCACCCATACGCAGTATTTT. This encodes CASSEGTSPTHTQYF.

The V gene is TRBV2, the J gene TRBJ2-6; D uncertain. The CDR3 contains 14 residues. The V end was cut by 7 bases, the J end by 0 bases, with 7 bases between. The germline gives CDR1 SNHLY, CDR2 FYNNEI. The CDR3 sequence: CASTRNSGANVLTF. In DNA, the CDR3 is TGTGCCAGCACCAGGAACTCTGGGGCCAACGTCCTGACTTTC.